The sequence of this TCR beta chain was determined in a study of sequential checkpoint blockade in melanoma (dated by TCRdb to the late 2010s). Some background on the complete study: Patients were randomized 1:1 to first-line nivolumab followed by ipilimumab (arm A) or ipilimumab followed by nivolumab (arm B). Maintenance nivolumab was given following each of the two trial sequences.

Trimmed from V: 5 bases; trimmed from J: 5 bases; junction bases lacking a gene match: 8. For CDR1 and CDR2, the germline V gene (reference sequence) lists SEHNR and FQNEAQ. The CDR3 measures 15 amino acids from cysteine to phenylalanine. Just CDR3 DNA is preserved here, 45 bases in frame from base 1. Summary of the overall study and its limitations: Larger, independent patient cohorts are needed to validate the response-prediction model that combines TCR metrics and mutation burden.

With regard to this clone: What antigen it recognizes has not been identified. Base qualities are not provided; no much larger clone lies one nucleotide away.

The immunoSEQ Assay was used to immunosequence TCRbeta CDR3 regions from genomic DNA. Prior to high-throughput sequencing, genomic DNA was amplified by bias-controlled multiplex PCR. Per the authors' processing: To quantify the absolute abundance of each unique TCRbeta CDR3 region, the sequences were collapsed and filtered. Clonality, defined as 1 minus Pielou's evenness, was calculated using productive rearrangements only. Clones with significantly greater frequencies in on-treatment versus baseline samples were identified using a previously published method. The source is immuneACCESS, and TCRdb retained only in-frame sequences with V and J called. Part of the clones is not carried over; for the studies checked, unresolved V genes explain less than half of this, and the remainder is unexplained. The V and J calls and clone size were taken over from that table, and D and trimming were inferred from the DNA. This sample gives tens of thousands of clones in total; roughly four fifths of them show up just once. The ten largest account for roughly 6% of the sample.

The sample's treatment or condition label, in plain terms: randomized to nivolumab then ipilimumab (arm A) or the reverse (arm B). Prior DNA-damaging chemotherapy had not been received by any trial patient. A FACS Aria II flow cytometer was used to sort live CD3+CD8+ cells that were negative for CD19 and CD56 from thawed PBMCs. CheckMate 064, a randomized, open-label phase II trial of sequential checkpoint blockade, was the source of the samples, all of which came from patients with melanoma. Peripheral blood mononuclear cells were collected by leukapheresis, purified with Ficoll-Paque, and frozen in human serum with approximately 9.4% DMSO. Purity of sorted blood CD3+CD8+ cells was verified at >95% immediately after sorting, followed by DNA extraction.

The receptor comes from a human donor with melanoma. The rearrangement combines TRBV7-9 with TRBJ2-7; 11 central bases correspond to TRBD2. The material sequenced was CD8+ T cells sorted from blood (inferred from file names), taken from a patient given nivolumab and ipilimumab in sequence. The CDR3 reads as follows: CASSSTSGSYNEQYF. The DNA sequence follows: TGTGCCAGCAGCAGTACTAGCGGGAGCTACAACGAGCAGTACTTC.